What follows are 8 T cell receptor beta chains derived from one specimen sequenced in a study of blood T cells in healthy people across ages. A second PCR, run for roughly 6 to 11 cycles, used a sample-barcoded 5' primer plus a J-beta primer mix. TCRdb re-analysed the 5' RACE reads in MiXCR, keeping a single row per CDR3 protein. Here the sample spans some 670,000 distinct CDR3 sequences, approximately 52% being singletons. The sequenced sample consisted of blood. These receptors were obtained from a woman of 80 years or more in good health.

This chain connects TRBV20-1 to TRBJ1-4, with D unresolved. CDR3 size: 15 residues. Germline CDR1 and CDR2: DFQATT and SNEGSKA (reference sequence). V was trimmed by 7 bases and J by 0 bases, leaving 15 bases between them. The CDR3 loop reads CSVSASRATNEKLFF. In DNA form, the CDR3 reads TGCAGTGTGTCGGCGTCTCGAGCAACTAATGAAAAACTGTTTTTT.

The V and J genes are TRBV6-5 and TRBJ1-6; D unclear. Per the germline V gene, CDR1 is MNHEY and CDR2 is SVGAGI. Trimming pared 4 bases from V and 3 bases from J, leaving 4 bases between. There are 13 residues in the CDR3. Here the CDR3 DNA reads TGTGCCAGCAGTTTGTACTATAATTCACCCCTCCACTTT. This translates into CASSLYYNSPLHF.

With regard to this clonotype: A much larger clone sits a single nucleotide away, making a read error possible. The rearrangement uses TRBV18 and TRBJ2-5; no clear D. The germline V gene encodes CDR1 KGHSH and CDR2 LQKENI. There are 12 residues in the CDR3. CDR3 sequence reads: CASAPRQETQYF. In DNA, the CDR3 is TGTGCCAGCGCACCACGTCAAGAGACCCAGTACTTC.

Only one count was recorded for this clonotype. This CDR3 is CASSPWTDFEQYF. The CDR3 nucleotides are TGTGCCAGCAGCCCCTGGACAGACTTCGAGCAGTACTTC. The genes are TRBV7-9 and TRBJ2-7, with D possibly matching TRBD1 (6 bases). V was pared by 5 bases and J by 6 bases, with 14 bases between. CDR1 is SEHNR and CDR2 is FQNEAQ in the germline V gene (reference sequence). There are 13 residues in the CDR3. Filled out from reference TRBV7-9 and TRBJ2-7, the complete variable domain reads DTGVSQNPRHKITKRGQNVTFRCDPISEHNRLYWYRQTLGQGPEFLTYFQNEAQLEKSRLLSDRFSAERPKGSFSTLEIQRTEQGDSAMYLCASSPWTDFEQYFGPGTRLTVT.

CDR3 region: CASSHEIDRGQFF. CDR3 coding DNA: TGCGCCAGCAGCCACGAAATCGACAGGGGGCAGTTCTTC. V gene TRBV4-1 combines with J gene TRBJ2-1; TRBD1 matches at 8 bases. This CDR3 comprises 13 residues. The germline CDR1 and CDR2 sequences are MGHRA and YSYEKL. The ends lost 3 bases at V and 12 bases at J; junction bases unmatched: 7.

This chain joins TRBV4-2 and TRBJ2-4; D possibly uses TRBD1 or TRBD2 (5 bases each). The closer fit of TRBJ2-7 to the DNA end suggests the J call may be wrong. In germline, CDR1 is LGHNA, CDR2 YNFKEQ. The CDR3 has 16 residues. The CDR3 coding sequence is TGTGCCAGCAGCCAAGATCTCGCAGTCCTGGGGGACGAGCAGTACTTC. This gives the protein CASSQDLAVLGDEQYF.

About this clonotype itself: Possible read error: a much larger clone is one base away. The V gene is TRBV29-1, the J gene TRBJ2-5, with TRBD1 matching 9 bases. The germline V gene encodes CDR1 SQVTM and CDR2 ANQGSEA. The CDR3 has 15 amino acids. V dropped 7 bases and J dropped 9; count of bases not matched to a gene: 18. The CDR3 DNA is TGCAGCGCTGACTCCATGACAGGGGGTTGGGAGGCCCAGTACTTC. Protein sequence: CSADSMTGGWEAQYF.

Comments on this clonotype: The conserved closing phenylalanine or tryptophan is absent in this CDR3, likely reflecting a read error. The rearrangement links TRBV12-3 or TRBV12-4 to TRBJ2-3; 8 bases are a match to TRBD2. V lost 6 bases to trimming and J lost 0 bases; unmatched junction nucleotides: 8. The length of the CDR3 is 16 residues. CDR3: CASSKYSGTSTDTQYS. CDR3 nucleotides: TGTGCCAGCAGCAAATATAGCGGGACCAGCACAGATACGCAGTATTCT.